The next 12 T cell receptor beta chains were all read from a single sample in a study of shared clonotypes between healthy human individuals. Profiled with immunoSEQ multiplex PCR; TCRdb holds only in-frame clones, not every one. The sample yields some 2,500,000 clones, around 90% seen once. The sequenced sample was naive CD4+ T cells from PBMCs. Indicated subset: CD45RA+ positively selected. The receptors come from a young man in good health. Some clones in this sample may be carry-over from other donors' samples.

V and J are TRBV4-2 and TRBJ1-1; 8 nucleotides agree with TRBD1. CDR3 length: 16 residues. The ends lost 4 bases at V and 2 bases at J; junction bases unmatched: 9. CDR1 is LGHNA, CDR2 YNFKEQ, per germline. The CDR3: CASSPQFGQGNTEAFF. The CDR3 DNA follows: TGTGCCAGCAGCCCGCAATTTGGACAGGGAAACACTGAAGCTTTCTTT.

This sequence joins TRBV7-9 and TRBJ1-2; TRBD1 is a possible D gene (5 bases). The V end lost 5 bases, the J end lost 8 bases, and 18 bases lay between the germline ends. The CDR3 loop spans 14 amino acids. Germline CDR1 is SEHNR and CDR2 is FQNEAQ (reference sequence). This CDR3 is CASSPTIGTSGYTF. The CDR3 DNA reads TGTGCCAGCAGCCCAACCATCGGGACTAGCGGCTACACCTTC.

The chain couples TRBV29-1 to TRBJ2-7; D is unresolved. Germline V CDR1 and CDR2: SQVTM, ANQGSEA. With 5 bases removed from V and 2 bases from J, the gap between germline ends came to 10 bases. The CDR3 covers 12 residues. The CDR3 sequence is CSVSSRAYEQYF. CDR3 in DNA: TGCAGCGTTTCGAGTCGGGCCTACGAGCAGTACTTC.

J is TRBJ2-7 and V is TRBV28; TRBD1 aligns across 10 bases. This CDR3 contains 16 residues. With 7 bases clipped from V and 3 bases from J, the junction kept 12 bases outside the gene matches. The V gene's germline CDR1 is MDHEN and CDR2 SYDVKM. The CDR3 bases are TGTGCCAGCAACCCCCCGGGACAGGGGAAGGGCTACGAGCAGTACTTC. This gives the protein CASNPPGQGKGYEQYF. Full variable domain (outside the CDR3, taken from reference TRBV28 and TRBJ2-7): DVKVTQSSRYLVKRTGEKVFLECVQDMDHENMFWYRQDPGLGLRLIYFSYDVKMKEKGDIPEGYSVSREKKERFSLILESASTNQTSMYLCASNPPGQGKGYEQYFGPGTRLTVT.

The chain couples TRBV5-6 to TRBJ2-1; a possible D gene is TRBD1 (6 bases). In germline, CDR1 is SGHDT, CDR2 YYEEEE. This CDR3 region has 16 residues. V was pared by 4 bases and J by 6 bases, with 20 bases between. The CDR3 bases are TGTGCCAGCAGCGCGATATACAGGGTGTATGGCAATGAGCAGTTCTTC. Its translation is CASSAIYRVYGNEQFF.

This sequence joins TRBV19 and TRBJ1-4; D unresolved. V was cut by 3 bases and J by 8 bases, with 10 bases left in between. This CDR3 is built from 13 residues. The germline V gene has CDR1 LNHDA and CDR2 SQIVND (reference sequence). CDR3 loop: CASSIRLGEKLFF. As DNA, the CDR3 is TGTGCCAGTAGTATTCGCCTGGGGGAAAAACTGTTTTTT.

V usage is TRBV5-1 and J usage is TRBJ2-3, with D possibly matching TRBD2 (5 bases). V was trimmed by 7 bases and J by 1 base, leaving 13 bases between them. There are 14 residues in the CDR3. CDR1 is SGHRS, CDR2 YFSETQ, per germline. The CDR3 coding sequence is TGCGCCAGCCTCCCGGGGATCGGCACAGATACGCAGTATTTT. Residues: CASLPGIGTDTQYF.

This clone showed up just once. The rearrangement uses TRBV23-1 and TRBJ2-1, with TRBD2 as a possible D gene (6 bases). TRBV23-1 is classed as an ORF, of uncertain function. The V end lost 6 bases, the J end lost 0 bases, and 27 bases lay between the germline ends. The CDR3 length is 20 residues. The CDR3 loop is CASRTRRDFSYKSSYNEQFF. The CDR3 region has the DNA TGCGCCAGCAGGACCCGTCGGGACTTCTCATATAAGAGCTCCTACAATGAGCAGTTCTTC.

The genes are TRBV5-8 and TRBJ2-5; TRBD1 agrees at 7 bases. After removal of 0 bases from V and 4 bases from J, the junction contained 3 bases not matched to a gene. This CDR3 comprises 14 residues. Per the germline V gene, CDR1 is SGHTS and CDR2 is YDEGEE. The CDR3 DNA reads as TGTGCCAGCAGCTTGGAACAGGGGATAGAGACCCAGTACTTC. Encoded protein: CASSLEQGIETQYF.

This clone showed up just once. The chain uses TRBV5-1 and TRBJ2-2; D might be TRBD1 (7 bases). CDR1 and CDR2 from the germline V gene are SGHRS and YFSETQ. The germline V and J ends were trimmed by 4 bases and 7 bases, with 20 bases remaining between them. There are 16 residues in the CDR3. DNA of the CDR3: TGCGCCAGCAGCCCGGGCGGGACAGTGAACGGCGGGGAGCTGTTTTTT. Translation: CASSPGGTVNGGELFF.

The gene calls are TRBV6-1 and TRBJ2-5; no reliable D call. The V end was cut by 4 bases, the J end by 4 bases, with 7 bases between. Germline V gene lookup returns CDR1 MNHNS and CDR2 SASEGT. CDR3 length equals 12 residues. The CDR3 here is CASSGSRETQYF. In nucleotides, the CDR3 is TGTGCCAGCAGTGGATCCCGAGAGACCCAGTACTTC.

The chain employs TRBV18 and TRBJ2-7; a weak D match, TRBD1 (5 bases). With 5 bases removed from V and 4 bases from J, the gap between germline ends came to 9 bases. The CDR3 consists of 12 residues. In germline, CDR1 is KGHSH, CDR2 LQKENI. CDR3 amino acids: CASSDDSYEQYF. The CDR3 coding sequence is TGTGCCAGCTCAGACGACAGTTACGAGCAGTACTTC.